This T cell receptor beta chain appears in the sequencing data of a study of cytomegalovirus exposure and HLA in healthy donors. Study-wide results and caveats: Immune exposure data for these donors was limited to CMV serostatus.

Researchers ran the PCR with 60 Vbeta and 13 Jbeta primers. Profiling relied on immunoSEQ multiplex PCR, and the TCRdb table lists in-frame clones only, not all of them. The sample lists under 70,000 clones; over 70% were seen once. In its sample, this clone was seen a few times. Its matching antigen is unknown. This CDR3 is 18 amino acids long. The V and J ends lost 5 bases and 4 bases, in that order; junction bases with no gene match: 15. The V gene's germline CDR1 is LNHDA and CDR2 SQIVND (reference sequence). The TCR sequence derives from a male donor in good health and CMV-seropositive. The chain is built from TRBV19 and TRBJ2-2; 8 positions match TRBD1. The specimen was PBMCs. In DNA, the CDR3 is TGTGCCAGTAGTCTCAGTCAATGGACAGGGCTGGGCACCGGGGAGCTGTTTTTT. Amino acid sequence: CASSLSQWTGLGTGELFF.